This T cell receptor beta chain appears in the sequencing data of a study of blood T cell repertoires in COVID-19. How the authors handled the data: Cell counts per sample came from amplifying reference gene primers. The data were produced by immunoSEQ multiplex PCR, yet TCRdb's version contains in-frame clones alone and is incomplete. V and J calls and clone size are copied from that table; D and trimming were computed from the DNA. The sample has about 75,000 clones; 80% to 90% are singletons. The specimen was peripheral blood. The source of this sequence is a woman aged 50 to 65 with acute or convalescent COVID-19.

The CDR3 DNA reads as TGTGCCAGCAGCGTAGCATCGGCAGGGTACAATGAGCAGTTCTTC. Its protein product is CASSVASAGYNEQFF. The rearrangement links TRBV9 to TRBJ2-1; D may be TRBD1 (5 bases). The germline CDR1 and CDR2 sequences are SGDLS and YYNGEE. V lost 0 bases and J lost 4, with 11 bases in between. This CDR3 contains 15 residues.